This T cell receptor beta chain was captured by sequencing in a study of blood T cell repertoires in COVID-19. Study details: Sources were T cells, B-cell-depleted T cells, or PBMCs; the material itself was cDNA or gDNA.

Source study methods: Reference gene primer amplification in the assay estimated nucleated cell counts. Clones were sequenced by immunoSEQ multiplex PCR, and TCRdb holds only the in-frame ones, with some missing. V, J and clone size were drawn from that table, and D and trimming were deduced from the DNA. In the table there are approximately 150,000 clones, approximately 84% of which are singletons. The germline CDR1 and CDR2 sequences are SGHDN and FVKESK. V was trimmed by 1 base and J by 5 bases, leaving 5 bases between them. The length of the CDR3 is 12 residues. This sequence was found in an elderly woman with acute or convalescent COVID-19. Material for sequencing was peripheral blood. This sequence joins TRBV14 and TRBJ2-5; D is ambiguous. The CDR3 coding sequence is TGTGCCAGCAGCCAAGTTGGCGAGACCCAGTACTTC. Protein product: CASSQVGETQYF.